Shown below are 27 T cell receptor beta chains from a single sample sequenced in a study of cytomegalovirus exposure and HLA in healthy donors. The study ran its PCR with 60 Vbeta and 13 Jbeta primers. This table comes from immunoSEQ multiplex PCR, and its TCRdb copy is limited to in-frame clones, with some not included. In the table there are approximately 190,000 clones, roughly 76% of which are singletons. The sequenced sample was PBMCs. These receptors originate from a man between 40 and 49 years old in good health and CMV-seropositive.

Here the CDR3 DNA reads TGTGCCAGCACCGTGGGGGGGGATGAGCAGTTCTTC. It specifies CASTVGGDEQFF. This sequence joins TRBV11-2 and TRBJ2-1; TRBD2 aligns across 7 bases. This CDR3 is 12 amino acids long. The germline V gene has CDR1 SGHAT and CDR2 FQNNGV. After removal of 7 bases from V and 8 bases from J, the junction contained 5 bases not matched to a gene.

V is TRBV14 and J is TRBJ2-1, with a weak D call TRBD2 (5 bases). Per germline, CDR1 SGHDN and CDR2 FVKESK. This CDR3 contains 16 residues. V lost 0 bases and J 3 bases, leaving 12 bases between the germline ends. In DNA form, the CDR3 reads TGTGCCAGCAGCCAAGACCCCCCAGGAGGCTACAATGAGCAGTTCTTC. It encodes CASSQDPPGGYNEQFF.

The chain combines TRBV7-2 with TRBJ1-5, with TRBD1 matching 8 bases. V trimming: 5 bases; J trimming: 7 bases; junction bases outside the gene matches: 10. This CDR3 has 15 residues. Germline V lookup: CDR1 SGHTA, CDR2 FQGNSA. The CDR3 coding sequence is TGTGCCAGCAGCGTAATACAGGGGGAAAGACAGCCCCAGCATTTT. Translation: CASSVIQGERQPQHF. Full variable domain (outside the CDR3, taken from reference TRBV7-2 and TRBJ1-5): GAGVSQSPSNKVTEKGKDVELRCDPISGHTALYWYRQSLGQGLEFLIYFQGNSAPDKSGLPSDRFSAERTGGSVSTLTIQRTQQEDSAVYLCASSVIQGERQPQHFGDGTRLSIL.

This chain joins TRBV19 and TRBJ2-1; D might be TRBD2 (6 bases). There are 13 residues in the CDR3. The V end lost 6 bases, the J end lost 7 bases, and 13 bases lay between the germline ends. The germline V gene has CDR1 LNHDA and CDR2 SQIVND (reference sequence). CDR3 in DNA: TGTGCCAGTAGCATGACTAGAGCGAATGAGCAGTTCTTC. Its protein product is CASSMTRANEQFF.

J is TRBJ2-7 and V is TRBV6-6, with TRBD1 identical over 8 bases. In germline, CDR1 is MNHNY, CDR2 SVGAGI (reference sequence). The CDR3 contains 14 residues. With V trimmed by 4 bases and J by 2 bases, 4 bases remained unmatched. The chain's CDR3 is CASSSSGGPYEQYF. The CDR3, as DNA: TGTGCCAGCAGTTCCTCAGGGGGCCCCTACGAGCAGTACTTC.

The chain links TRBV1 to TRBJ2-4; TRBD2 reflects the table's D call only, with no check against the DNA. TRBV1 is classified as a pseudogene. This CDR3 comprises 16 residues. DNA of the CDR3: TGCACCAGCAGCCAAGAAAGGCAGAAGAGAGGGAACATTCAGTACTTC. It codes for CTSSQERQKRGNIQYF.

This chain uses TRBV7-9 with TRBJ1-6; D call uncertain. The V end lost 7 bases, the J end lost 14 bases, and 18 bases lay between the germline ends. This CDR3 spans 13 amino acids. Germline loops: CDR1 SEHNR, CDR2 FQNEAQ (reference sequence). The CDR3 nucleotides are TGTGCCAGCACCCTAGAGGTAGTCGGGACCCTCCACTTT. It codes for CASTLEVVGTLHF.

V usage is TRBV4-3 and J usage is TRBJ2-1, with TRBD2 identical over 8 bases. In germline, CDR1 is LGHNA, CDR2 YSLEER. The CDR3 loop spans 16 amino acids. Trimming took 0 bases from V and 2 from J; bases not matched to a gene: 3. The CDR3 loop reads CASSQDTGGPYNEQFF. The CDR3 coding sequence is TGCGCCAGCAGCCAAGATACGGGGGGGCCCTACAATGAGCAGTTCTTC.

The chain joins TRBV12-5 to TRBJ1-1, with 8 positions matching TRBD1. The ends lost 3 bases at V and 2 bases at J; junction bases unmatched: 2. The CDR3 is made up of 14 amino acids. Germline assignment: CDR1 LGHNT and CDR2 FRNRAP. CDR3: CASGFDRGNTEAFF. The CDR3 bases are TGTGCTAGTGGTTTTGACAGGGGAAACACTGAAGCTTTCTTT.

This chain uses TRBV19 with TRBJ2-7; 8 nucleotides align to TRBD1. V trimming: 6 bases; J trimming: 4 bases; junction bases outside the gene matches: 11. The CDR3 sequence is 15 residues long. Germline V gene data show CDR1 as LNHDA and CDR2 as SQIVND (reference sequence). The CDR3 region is CASSQDRDRPYEQYF. CDR3 sequence (DNA): TGTGCCAGTAGCCAAGACCGGGACAGGCCTTACGAGCAGTACTTC.

The V and J genes are TRBV11-1 and TRBJ1-3; D is unresolved. Per germline, CDR1 SGHAT and CDR2 FQDESV (reference sequence). V shed 4 bases and J shed 1 base, with 14 bases lying between them. The CDR3 spans 16 residues. The CDR3 is CASSSPGSPSGNTIYF. The CDR3 region has the DNA TGTGCCAGCAGCTCTCCGGGGTCTCCTTCTGGAAACACCATATATTTT.

This rearrangement joins TRBV7-9 to TRBJ1-2; no clear D. Germline loops: CDR1 SEHNR, CDR2 FQNEAQ (reference sequence). The CDR3 sequence is 15 residues long. V was shortened by 3 bases and J by 0 bases, with 11 bases between the two germline ends. CDR3 sequence reads: CASSFETATNYGYTF. Written as DNA, the CDR3 is TGTGCCAGCAGCTTTGAAACTGCTACTAACTATGGCTACACCTTC.

This clone has just one count. V is TRBV7-2 and J is TRBJ2-3, with D tentatively TRBD2 (5 bases). Looked up from germline, CDR1 is SGHTA and CDR2 is FQGNSA. The CDR3 consists of 15 residues. Trimming removed 4 bases at V and 1 base at J, with 12 bases between. CDR3 in DNA: TGTGCCAGCAGCTCGTACGGGGTGGGCACAGATACGCAGTATTTT. Its translation: CASSSYGVGTDTQYF.

This clone appeared a single time. V gene TRBV6-7 combines with J gene TRBJ2-7; 7 bases align to TRBD1. TRBV6-7 carries the ORF label, with uncertain function. This CDR3 is built from 16 residues. J gave up 0 bases and V 2 bases, and 7 bases lay outside the gene matches. The CDR3 coding sequence is TGTGCCAGCAGTTACCATGGGACAGTCAGCTCCTACGAGCAGTACTTC. Translated: CASSYHGTVSSYEQYF.

The chain uses TRBV2 and TRBJ1-6; 7 bases are shared with TRBD1. Germline V gene data show CDR1 as SNHLY and CDR2 as FYNNEI. Trimming removed 3 bases from V and 11 bases from J; junction bases left unmatched: 10. This CDR3 has 15 residues. The DNA of the CDR3 is TGTGCCAGCAGTGAGAATGGGGCAGGGGGTCCACCCCTCCACTTT. Translation gives CASSENGAGGPPLHF.

This chain connects TRBV7-2 to TRBJ2-1; 8 nucleotides align to TRBD1. The germline V gene has CDR1 SGHTA and CDR2 FQGNSA. Germline trimming cut 3 bases from V and 10 bases from J; bases unmatched to any gene: 11. The CDR3 is 15 amino acids. CDR3 protein: CASSFRWTGSVEQFF. DNA for the CDR3: TGTGCCAGCAGCTTCCGGTGGACAGGGAGCGTAGAGCAGTTCTTC. Full variable domain (remainder filled in from reference TRBV7-2 and TRBJ2-1): GAGVSQSPSNKVTEKGKDVELRCDPISGHTALYWYRQSLGQGLEFLIYFQGNSAPDKSGLPSDRFSAERTGGSVSTLTIQRTQQEDSAVYLCASSFRWTGSVEQFFGPGTRLTVL.

V gene TRBV27 combines with J gene TRBJ1-5; possible D gene TRBD1, 6 bases. Per germline, CDR1 MNHEY and CDR2 SMNVEV (reference sequence). Trimming shortened V by 4 bases and J by 5 bases, and 15 bases separated the two germline ends. This CDR3 has 15 residues. This CDR3 is CASSSLQGIHQPQHF. In nucleotides, the CDR3 is TGTGCCAGCAGTTCCCTGCAGGGGATCCATCAGCCCCAGCATTTT.

The chain joins TRBV9 to TRBJ1-2; 8 bases map to TRBD1. After removal of 4 bases from V and 4 bases from J, the junction contained 9 bases not matched to a gene. Germline assignment: CDR1 SGDLS and CDR2 YYNGEE. The CDR3 totals 15 residues. The CDR3 nucleotides read TGTGCCAGCAGCTCAGGGGGCAGGGGTAGCTATGGCTACACCTTC. It is translated as CASSSGGRGSYGYTF.

The chain couples TRBV5-1 to TRBJ2-7; 8 bases agree with TRBD1. Germline loops: CDR1 SGHRS, CDR2 YFSETQ. V dropped 4 bases and J dropped 3; count of bases not matched to a gene: 6. The CDR3 is 14 amino acids. The CDR3 protein is CASSAGQASYEQYF. Here the CDR3 DNA reads TGCGCCAGCAGCGCGGGACAGGCGAGCTACGAGCAGTACTTC.

This clone has a single count. Other DNA sequences in this sample translate to the same CDR3. V usage is TRBV4-3 and J usage is TRBJ2-7; weak D call: TRBD1 (6 bases). Germline CDR1 reads LGHNA; CDR2 reads YSLEER. Trimming pared 0 bases from V and 4 bases from J, leaving 7 bases between. This CDR3 region has 13 residues. DNA of the CDR3: TGCGCCAGCAGCCAAGATAGGGGGTACGAGCAGTACTTC. Its protein is CASSQDRGYEQYF.

The rearrangement uses TRBV9 and TRBJ1-3, with 7 nucleotides matching TRBD1. The CDR3 totals 15 residues. The V segment lost 0 bases and the J segment 2 bases; nucleotides outside the gene matches: 2. The germline V gene has CDR1 SGDLS and CDR2 YYNGEE. The CDR3 is CASSVGGQTGNTIYF. The CDR3 nucleotides are TGTGCCAGCAGCGTAGGGGGACAGACTGGAAACACCATATATTTT.

This chain uses TRBV30 with TRBJ1-2; perhaps TRBD1 as D (6 bases). There are 13 residues in the CDR3. From germline, CDR1 is GTSNPN and CDR2 SVGIG (reference sequence). Trimming took 3 bases from V and 3 from J, leaving 11 bases between them. The DNA of the CDR3 is TGTGCCTGGAGACAGGGTGTTGACTATGGCTACACCTTC. Its protein product is CAWRQGVDYGYTF. The full variable domain, with the rest looked up from reference TRBV30 and TRBJ1-2, is SQTIHQWPATLVQPVGSPLSLECTVEGTSNPNLYWYRQAAGRGLQLLFYSVGIGQISSEVPQNLSASRPQDRQFILSSKKLLLSDSGFYLCAWRQGVDYGYTFGSGTRLTVV.

The chain employs TRBV6-6 and TRBJ1-1; 7 bases are shared with TRBD1. This CDR3 is built from 16 residues. With V trimmed by 6 bases and J by 4 bases, 14 bases remained unmatched. Germline assignment: CDR1 MNHNY and CDR2 SVGAGI (reference sequence). CDR3 protein: CASSQRQGIRGTEAFF. The CDR3 nucleotides read TGTGCCAGCAGCCAACGACAGGGTATCAGAGGCACTGAAGCTTTCTTT.

This clone was observed a handful of times. The gene calls are TRBV6-5 and TRBJ2-2; D gene ambiguous. The germline V gene has CDR1 MNHEY and CDR2 SVGAGI. Trimming shortened V by 6 bases and J by 0 bases, and 8 bases separated the two germline ends. This CDR3 region has 14 residues. The CDR3 spells CASRSYANTGELFF. CDR3 bases: TGTGCCAGCAGGAGCTATGCGAACACCGGGGAGCTGTTTTTT.

This chain joins TRBV6-5 and TRBJ1-1, with TRBD1 matching 7 bases. Germline V gene data show CDR1 as MNHEY and CDR2 as SVGAGI. This CDR3 contains 14 residues. V dropped 0 bases and J dropped 4; count of bases not matched to a gene: 2. The CDR3 sequence is CASSYSGGITEAFF. The CDR3 DNA is TGTGCCAGCAGTTACTCAGGGGGCATCACTGAAGCTTTCTTT.

V gene TRBV7-2 combines with J gene TRBJ1-5, with unresolved D. The CDR3 extends over 15 amino acids. Germline V lookup: CDR1 SGHTA, CDR2 FQGNSA. Trimming stripped 3 bases from V and 0 bases from J, with 9 bases between. CDR3 in DNA: TGTGCCAGCAGCTTCAACACCCATAGCAATCAGCCCCAGCATTTT. Protein sequence: CASSFNTHSNQPQHF.

V is TRBV2 and J is TRBJ2-5, with 8 positions matching TRBD2. Germline values: CDR1 SNHLY, CDR2 FYNNEI. The CDR3 spans 14 residues. The V gene end was trimmed by 6 bases and the J gene end by 3 bases; junction bases not matched to a gene: 6. CDR3 amino acids: CASRAGGAEETQYF. As DNA, the CDR3 is TGTGCCAGCAGGGCCGGGGGGGCAGAAGAGACCCAGTACTTC. Drawing the rest from reference TRBV2 and TRBJ2-5, the complete variable domain is EPEVTQTPSHQVTQMGQEVILRCVPISNHLYFYWYRQILGQKVEFLVSFYNNEISEKSEIFDDQFSVERPDGSNFTLKIRSTKLEDSAMYFCASRAGGAEETQYFGPGTRLLVL.